This TCR beta chain was recorded in a study of metastatic and nonmetastatic thyroid tumors. Study information: Repertoires from malignant and benign thyroid patients were compared across blood and tumor or nodule tissue.

This clone was recorded many times. Its antigen is unknown. As processed by the authors: A papillary thyroid cancer distant-metastasis classifier was built from CDR3 differences across clinicopathological groups. TCRdb re-processed the PCR reads through MiXCR. The V and J calls, along with clone size, are taken from TCRdb and not from the paper's own processing. This table has tens of thousands of clones, approximately 20% appearing once. The CDR3 sequence is 16 residues long. Germline assignment: CDR1 SGHAT and CDR2 FQNNGV. V was pared by 5 bases and J by 0 bases, with 17 bases between. Patients had received no treatment of any kind before thyroid surgery. Study conclusions and caveats: In blood and tumor, TCR beta diversity was reportedly significantly higher in malignant thyroid tumors than in benign nodules.

The source is a female donor with papillary thyroid cancer or a benign thyroid nodule (not recorded which). Some clones in this sample may be carry-over from other donors' samples. Sequenced sample: blood. This sequence joins TRBV11-2 and TRBJ2-7, with D tentatively TRBD1 or TRBD2 (7 bases each). CDR3 sequence: CASSPQGGGISYEQYF. CDR3 nucleotides: TGTGCCAGCAGCCCTCAGGGGGGAGGGATCTCCTACGAGCAGTACTTC.